In this sample, the clone carrying this T cell receptor (beta chain) turned up a few times. Its antigen remains unidentified. Each sample used at least 6.5 million PBMCs. The CDR3 loop spans 15 amino acids. The V and J ends lost 0 bases and 0 bases respectively, with 8 bases between them. Germline V lookup: CDR1 SGHDN, CDR2 FVKESK. This entry comes from a study of blood T cells in healthy people across ages. Next came a second PCR, run for about 7 to 12 cycles, which used a sample-barcoded 5' primer along with a J-beta primer mix. Individual samples furnished no less than 2.5 million CDR3-containing paired-end reads apiece. TCRdb re-derived calls from the 5' RACE reads in MiXCR, one entry per CDR3 protein. The sample contains fewer than 800,000 distinct CDR3 sequences, 32% of which appear only once. The study's findings and limits: Any changes in expanded clonotypes were possibly confounded, as donor CMV status remained unknown.

The sample consisted of blood. This rearrangement joins TRBV14 to TRBJ1-1, with D uncertain. The sequence came from a woman aged 80 or over in good health. The CDR3 region is CASSQDSVLNTEAFF. The CDR3, as DNA: TGTGCCAGCAGCCAAGACTCCGTATTGAACACTGAAGCTTTCTTT.